This T cell receptor beta chain is drawn from a study of shared clonotypes between healthy human individuals. Study in general: Each donor's CD4 naive and CD4 memory cells filled three plates apiece, CD8 naive two, and CD8 memory one.

This CDR3 has 14 amino acids. The germline V and J ends were trimmed by 0 bases and 3 bases, with 8 bases remaining between them. Germline CDR1 reads SGHNT; CDR2 reads YENEEA. Method: immunoSEQ multiplex PCR; TCRdb's copy keeps in-frame clones and lacks some. The sample holds some 650,000 clones; more than 95% are singletons and the top ten take around 0.058%. Study-wide results and limits: Larger estimated richness was generally recorded for naive subsets relative to memory subsets.

To note about this clone: The antigen remains unidentified.

The chain recombines TRBV11-3 with TRBJ1-1; D possibly corresponds to TRBD1 (5 bases). What was sequenced was naive CD4+ T cells sorted from blood. The subset is: CD45RA+ positively selected. The sequence derives from a woman under 40 in good health. Written as DNA, the CDR3 is TGTGCCAGCAGCTTAGACGTCAGGGACACTGAAGCTTTCTTT. Its protein product is CASSLDVRDTEAFF.